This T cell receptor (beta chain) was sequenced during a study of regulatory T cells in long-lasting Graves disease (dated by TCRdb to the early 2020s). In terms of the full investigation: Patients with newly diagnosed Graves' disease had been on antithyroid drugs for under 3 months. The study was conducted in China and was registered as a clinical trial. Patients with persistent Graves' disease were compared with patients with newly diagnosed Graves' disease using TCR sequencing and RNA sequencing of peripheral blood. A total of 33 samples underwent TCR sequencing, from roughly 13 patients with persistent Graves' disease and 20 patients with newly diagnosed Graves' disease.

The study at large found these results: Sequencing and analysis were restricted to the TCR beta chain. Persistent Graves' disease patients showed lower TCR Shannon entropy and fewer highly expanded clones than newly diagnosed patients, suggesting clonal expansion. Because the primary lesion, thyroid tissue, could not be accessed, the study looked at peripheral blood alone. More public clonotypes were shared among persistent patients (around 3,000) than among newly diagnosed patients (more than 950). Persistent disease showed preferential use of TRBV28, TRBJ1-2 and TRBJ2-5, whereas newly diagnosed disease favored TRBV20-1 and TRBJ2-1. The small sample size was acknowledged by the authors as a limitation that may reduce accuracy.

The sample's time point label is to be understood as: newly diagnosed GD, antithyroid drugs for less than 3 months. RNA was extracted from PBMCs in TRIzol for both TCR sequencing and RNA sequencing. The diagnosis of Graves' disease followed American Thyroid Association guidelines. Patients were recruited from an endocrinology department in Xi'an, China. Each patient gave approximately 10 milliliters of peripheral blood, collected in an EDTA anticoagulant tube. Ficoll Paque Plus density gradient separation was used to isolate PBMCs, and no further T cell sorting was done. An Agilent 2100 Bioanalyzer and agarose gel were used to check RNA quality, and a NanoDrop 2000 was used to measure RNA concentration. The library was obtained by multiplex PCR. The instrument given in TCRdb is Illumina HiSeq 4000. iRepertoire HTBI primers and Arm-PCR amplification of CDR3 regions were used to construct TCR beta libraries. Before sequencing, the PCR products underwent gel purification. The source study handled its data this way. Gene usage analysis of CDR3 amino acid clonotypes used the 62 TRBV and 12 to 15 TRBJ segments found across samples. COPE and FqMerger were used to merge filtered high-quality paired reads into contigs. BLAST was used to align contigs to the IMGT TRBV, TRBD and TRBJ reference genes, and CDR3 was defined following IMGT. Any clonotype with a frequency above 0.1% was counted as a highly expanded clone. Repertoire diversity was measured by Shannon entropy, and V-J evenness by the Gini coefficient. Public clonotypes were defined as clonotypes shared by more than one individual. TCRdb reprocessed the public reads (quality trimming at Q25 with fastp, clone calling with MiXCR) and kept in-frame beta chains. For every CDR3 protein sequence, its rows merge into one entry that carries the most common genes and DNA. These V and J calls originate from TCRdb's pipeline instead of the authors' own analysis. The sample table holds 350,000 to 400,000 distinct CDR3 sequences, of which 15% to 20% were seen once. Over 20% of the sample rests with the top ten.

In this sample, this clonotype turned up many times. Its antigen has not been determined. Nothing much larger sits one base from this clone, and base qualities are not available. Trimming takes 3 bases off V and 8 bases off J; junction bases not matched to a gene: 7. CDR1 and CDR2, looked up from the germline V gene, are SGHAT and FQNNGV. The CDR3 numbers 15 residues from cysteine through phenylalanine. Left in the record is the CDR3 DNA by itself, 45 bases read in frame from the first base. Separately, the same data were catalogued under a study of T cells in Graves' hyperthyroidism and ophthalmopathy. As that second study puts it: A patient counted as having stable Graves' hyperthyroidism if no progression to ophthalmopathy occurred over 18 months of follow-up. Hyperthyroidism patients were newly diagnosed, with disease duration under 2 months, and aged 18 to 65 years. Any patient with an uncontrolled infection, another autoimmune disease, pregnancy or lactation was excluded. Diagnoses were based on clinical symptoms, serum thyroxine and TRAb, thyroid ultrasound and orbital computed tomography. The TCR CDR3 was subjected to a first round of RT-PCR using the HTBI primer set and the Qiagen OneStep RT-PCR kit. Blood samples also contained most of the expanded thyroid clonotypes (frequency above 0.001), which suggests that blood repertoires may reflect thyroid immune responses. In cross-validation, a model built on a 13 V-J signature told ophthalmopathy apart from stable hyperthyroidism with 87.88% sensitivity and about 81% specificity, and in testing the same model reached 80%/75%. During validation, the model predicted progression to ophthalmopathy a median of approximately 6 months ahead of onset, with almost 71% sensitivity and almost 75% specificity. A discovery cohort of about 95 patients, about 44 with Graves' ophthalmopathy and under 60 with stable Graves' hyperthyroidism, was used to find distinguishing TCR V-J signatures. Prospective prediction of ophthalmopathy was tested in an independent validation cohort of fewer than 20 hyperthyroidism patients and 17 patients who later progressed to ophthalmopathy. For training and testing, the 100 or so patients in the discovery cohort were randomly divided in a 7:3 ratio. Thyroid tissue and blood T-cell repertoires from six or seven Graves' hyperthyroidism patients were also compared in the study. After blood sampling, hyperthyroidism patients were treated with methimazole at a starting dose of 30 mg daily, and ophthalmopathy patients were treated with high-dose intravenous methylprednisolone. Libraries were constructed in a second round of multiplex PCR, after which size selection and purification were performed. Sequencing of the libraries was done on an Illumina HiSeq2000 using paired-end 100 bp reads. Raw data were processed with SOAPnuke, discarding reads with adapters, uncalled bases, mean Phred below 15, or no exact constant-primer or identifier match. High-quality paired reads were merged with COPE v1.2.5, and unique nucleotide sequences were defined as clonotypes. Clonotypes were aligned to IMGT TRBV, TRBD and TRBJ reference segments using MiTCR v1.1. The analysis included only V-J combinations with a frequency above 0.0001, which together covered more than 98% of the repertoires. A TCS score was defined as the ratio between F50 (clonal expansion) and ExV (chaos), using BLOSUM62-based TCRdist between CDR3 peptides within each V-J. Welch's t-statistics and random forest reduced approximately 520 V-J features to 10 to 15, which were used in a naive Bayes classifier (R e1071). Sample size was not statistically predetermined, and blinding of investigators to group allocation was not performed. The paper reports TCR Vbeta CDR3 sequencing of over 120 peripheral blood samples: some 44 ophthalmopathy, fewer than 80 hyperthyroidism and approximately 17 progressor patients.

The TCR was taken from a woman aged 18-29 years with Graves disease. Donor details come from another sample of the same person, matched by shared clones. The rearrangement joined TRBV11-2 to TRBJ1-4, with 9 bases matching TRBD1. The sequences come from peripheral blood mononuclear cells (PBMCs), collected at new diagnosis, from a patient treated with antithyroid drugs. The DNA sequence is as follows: TGTGCCAGCAGCTTTACCGGGACAGGGATGGAAAAACTGTTTTTT. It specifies CASSFTGTGMEKLFF.